The rows below give T cell receptor beta chains drawn from one sample of a study of T cell repertoires in cytomegalovirus infection. Which antigens these TCRs recognize remains unknown. From the reads, TCRdb called clonotypes with MiXCR, one entry per CDR3 protein. The table shows approximately 110,000 distinct CDR3 sequences, with around 9.1% occurring only once. Specimen: PBMCs, sequenced either directly or after in vitro stimulation (not recorded which). Receptors originate from a human donor in good health (CMV status not recorded). Some clones in this sample may be carry-over from other donors' samples. The conserved cysteine and the conserved F or W are not part of the CDR3 here. Rows may omit the clone size; those that give it use once, few, many or a size class.

v_call: TRBV7-8
clone_size: NA
cdr3_aa: ASSFVGLGNTIY

v_call: TRBV12-3/TRBV12-4
clone_size: many
cdr3_aa: ASSGQRRPGLAGGYNEQF

v_call: TRBV12-3/TRBV12-4
clone_size: few
cdr3_aa: ASTLGTYEQF

v_call: TRBV10-2
clone_size: NA
cdr3_aa: ASTGTSLLDEQF

v_call: TRBV11-2
clone_size: few
cdr3_aa: ASSPGLAGSSYNEQF

v_call: TRBV7-9
clone_size: many
cdr3_aa: ASSEPKVNRMNTEAF

v_call: TRBV28
clone_size: NA
cdr3_aa: AGSRGDLNQPQH

v_call: TRBV7-7
clone_size: many
cdr3_aa: ASSAGPALLAGNTIY

v_call: TRBV20-1
clone_size: few
cdr3_aa: SARDSKRSSTDTQY

v_call: TRBV2
clone_size: NA
cdr3_aa: ASSELQGALRGTEAF

v_call: TRBV20-1
clone_size: NA
cdr3_aa: SARPSGRFTDTQY

v_call: TRBV9
clone_size: few
cdr3_aa: ASSVEAGSYNEQF